These T cell receptor beta chains were read from a single sample in a study of OX40 agonist ivuxolimab in advanced cancers. TCRdb keeps only in-frame clones here, not all; method: immunoSEQ multiplex PCR. In the table there are more than 50,000 clones, roughly nine tenths of which are singletons. The material sequenced was CD4+ or CD8+ T cells sorted from blood, taken in a trial of the OX40 agonist ivuxolimab. Receptors originate from an adult with an advanced solid tumor such as melanoma, head and neck, liver or kidney cancer. Each CDR3 is given with its conserved first and last residue. D genes are given only for firm matches. Some rows mark clone size as missing; the rest say once, few, many or name a class of expanded clone.

clone size	D gene	V gene	J gene	CDR3 protein	CDR3 DNA
.	.	TRBV7-8	TRBJ1-5	CASSDGGGLGQPQHF	TGTGCCAGCAGCGACGGAGGGGGTTTGGGTCAGCCCCAGCATTTT
.	.	TRBV6-6	TRBJ2-7	CASSYSRARDEQYF	TGTGCCAGCAGTTACTCCAGGGCACGGGACGAGCAGTACTTC
.	.	TRBV6-6	TRBJ2-3	CASSYSEGSTDTQYF	TGTGCCAGCAGTTACTCGGAGGGGTCCACAGATACGCAGTATTTT
.	TRBD2	TRBV7-6	TRBJ2-7	CASSPPGGGFYEQYF	TGTGCCAGCAGCCCCCCCGGGGGGGGCTTCTACGAGCAGTACTTC
.	TRBD1	TRBV2	TRBJ1-1	CASSGPGQVAEAFF	TGTGCCAGCAGTGGACCGGGACAGGTCGCTGAAGCTTTCTTT
once	TRBD1	TRBV25-1	TRBJ2-1	CASSERHRGTYNEQFF	TGTGCCAGCAGTGAACGACACAGGGGGACCTACAATGAGCAGTTCTTC
once	.	TRBV29-1	TRBJ1-2	CSVELYRGSYGYTF	TGCAGCGTTGAACTTTACCGAGGGAGCTATGGCTACACCTTC
.	.	TRBV7-7	TRBJ2-5	CASSLVRDYQETQYF	TGTGCCAGCAGCTTAGTCCGGGACTACCAAGAGACCCAGTACTTC
.	.	TRBV9	TRBJ2-1	CASSVRESGLYNEQFF	TGTGCCAGCAGCGTACGGGAAAGCGGGCTCTACAATGAGCAGTTCTTC
.	TRBD2	TRBV5-1	TRBJ2-7	CASSPWGGSYEQYF	TGCGCCAGCAGCCCCTGGGGGGGCTCCTACGAGCAGTACTTC
.	TRBD1	TRBV30	TRBJ2-7	CAWSQGVYEQYF	TGTGCCTGGAGCCAGGGGGTGTACGAGCAGTACTTC
.	TRBD2	TRBV27	TRBJ2-7	CASSEAGGSYEQYF	TGTGCCAGCAGTGAAGCGGGGGGCTCCTACGAGCAGTACTTC
.	.	TRBV4-2	TRBJ1-5	CASSQEGTTNQPQHF	TGTGCCAGCAGCCAAGAGGGGACAACAAATCAGCCCCAGCATTTT
once	TRBD2	TRBV7-2	TRBJ2-3	CASSLGGGVYFSTDTQYF	TGTGCCAGCAGCTTAGGCGGGGGGGTTTACTTTAGCACAGATACGCAGTATTTT
.	TRBD1	TRBV19	TRBJ1-1	CASHTGTAIPYEAFF	TGTGCCAGCCATACCGGGACAGCGATCCCATATGAAGCTTTCTTT
.	.	TRBV5-4	TRBJ1-3	CASRQGSSGNTIYF	TGTGCCAGCAGGCAGGGGTCCTCTGGAAACACCATATATTTT
.	TRBD1	TRBV19	TRBJ1-5	CASSWGQGNQPQHF	TGTGCCAGTAGTTGGGGACAGGGCAATCAGCCCCAGCATTTT
.	.	TRBV6-6	TRBJ1-2	CASLWGNYGYTF	TGTGCCAGCCTTTGGGGGAACTATGGCTACACCTTC
.	TRBD2	TRBV6-5	TRBJ2-7	CASSPGLAAYEQYF	TGTGCCAGCAGTCCGGGACTAGCGGCCTACGAGCAGTACTTC
.	TRBD1	TRBV28	TRBJ2-1	CASSGSGTGNSLGPYNEQFF	TGTGCCAGCAGTGGTTCCGGGACAGGGAATTCATTAGGGCCCTACAATGAGCAGTTCTTC
.	.	TRBV27	TRBJ2-3	CASSTENTQYF	TGTGCCAGCAGCACAGAGAATACGCAGTATTTT
.	.	TRBV28	TRBJ2-2	CASSSGQNTGELFF	TGTGCCAGCAGTTCTGGACAGAACACCGGGGAGCTGTTTTTT
.	.	TRBV30	TRBJ2-7	CAWRGGPYEQYF	TGTGCCTGGAGAGGCGGACCCTACGAGCAGTACTTC
.	TRBD2	TRBV27	TRBJ2-1	CASSPLAGGSGEQFF	TGTGCCAGCAGCCCCCTAGCGGGAGGTAGTGGTGAGCAGTTCTTC
.	.	TRBV7-9	TRBJ2-7	CASSAVGEQYF	TGTGCCAGCAGCGCCGTCGGCGAGCAGTACTTC
.	TRBD2	TRBV7-8	TRBJ2-4	CASSWEAGGPQNIQYF	TGTGCCAGCAGCTGGGAAGCGGGGGGGCCCCAAAACATTCAGTACTTC
.	TRBD1	TRBV2	TRBJ1-3	CASSGYGQGGNTIYF	TGTGCCAGCAGTGGGTACGGACAGGGAGGAAACACCATATATTTT
.	.	TRBV27	TRBJ1-1	CASSSVGAFNTEAFF	TGTGCCAGCAGCTCAGTCGGGGCTTTTAACACTGAAGCTTTCTTT
.	.	TRBV19	TRBJ1-6	CASSIGRDNSPLHF	TGTGCCAGTAGTATCGGCAGGGATAATTCACCCCTCCACTTT
.	TRBD1	TRBV27	TRBJ1-2	CASSTTGVDGYTF	TGTGCCAGCAGTACAACAGGGGTCGATGGCTACACCTTC
.	.	TRBV27	TRBJ2-7	CASSFGNEAEQYF	TGTGCCAGCAGTTTCGGCAACGAGGCCGAGCAGTACTTC
.	.	TRBV29-1	TRBJ2-3	CSVRRDTQYF	TGCAGCGTTCGGAGAGATACGCAGTATTTT
.	.	TRBV29-1	TRBJ1-2	CSVGRVGYGYTF	TGCAGCGTTGGTAGGGTCGGCTATGGCTACACCTTC
.	.	TRBV9	TRBJ2-5	CASSLEDGETQYF	TGTGCCAGCAGCCTAGAAGATGGGGAGACCCAGTACTTC